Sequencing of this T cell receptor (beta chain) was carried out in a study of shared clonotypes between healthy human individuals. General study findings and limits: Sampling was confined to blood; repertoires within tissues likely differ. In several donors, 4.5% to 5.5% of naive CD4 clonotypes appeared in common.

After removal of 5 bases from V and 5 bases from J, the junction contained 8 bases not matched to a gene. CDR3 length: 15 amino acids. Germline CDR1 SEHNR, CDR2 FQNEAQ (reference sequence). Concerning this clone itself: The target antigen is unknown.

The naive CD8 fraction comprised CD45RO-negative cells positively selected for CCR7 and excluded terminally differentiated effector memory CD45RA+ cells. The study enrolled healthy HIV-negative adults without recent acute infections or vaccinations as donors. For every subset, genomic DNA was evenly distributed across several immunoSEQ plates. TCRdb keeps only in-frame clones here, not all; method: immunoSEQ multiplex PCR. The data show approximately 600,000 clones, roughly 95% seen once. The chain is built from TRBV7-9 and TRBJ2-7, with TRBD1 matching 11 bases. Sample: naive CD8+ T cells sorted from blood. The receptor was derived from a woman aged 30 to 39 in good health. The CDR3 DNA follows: TGTGCCAGCAGCGGGGACAGGGGGATGGACCACGAGCAGTACTTC. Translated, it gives CASSGDRGMDHEQYF.